This entry is about one T cell receptor (beta chain). Its antigen is not identified. These data originate in a study of T cell responses to AZD1222 COVID-19 vaccine. Study findings and constraints: After the peak T cell response, and only then, were repertoires sampled. There were vaccine-associated CD4 TCRs across spike, dominant at 160-218 and 743-854. Spike-specific TCRs gained breadth and depth after people received two AZD1222 doses.

The table came from immunoSEQ multiplex PCR; TCRdb's copy has only in-frame clones and leaves some out. The sample shows 210,000 or so clones, about 94% of them seen only once. The sample consisted of peripheral blood, taken 28 days after the second dose of the MenACWY control vaccine. This TCR was sampled from an adult who received the MenACWY meningococcal vaccine as a control.

CDR3 in DNA: TGTGCCAGTAGCTCTACGACAGGGGCTGGCTACACCTTC. This sequence encodes CASSSTTGAGYTF. V gene TRBV19 combines with J gene TRBJ1-2; the match to TRBD1 covers 8 bases. Germline CDR1 and CDR2: LNHDA and SQIVND (reference sequence). Trimming at V came to 6 bases and at J to 7 bases, leaving 7 bases not matched to a gene. This CDR3 has 13 amino acids. The entire variable domain, with the rest obtained from reference TRBV19 and TRBJ1-2, is as follows: DGGITQSPKYLFRKEGQNVTLSCEQNLNHDAMYWYRQDPGQGLRLIYYSQIVNDFQKGDIAEGYSVSREKKESFPLTVTSAQKNPTAFYLCASSSTTGAGYTFGSGTRLTVV.